These T cell receptor beta chains were read from a single sample in a study of shared clonotypes between healthy human individuals. Measured with immunoSEQ multiplex PCR; TCRdb has only the in-frame clones, and not every one. The sample holds roughly 490,000 clones; roughly 78% are singletons and the top ten take about an eighth. The material sequenced was PBMCs. Every receptor here comes from a woman aged 40-49 years in good health. Some clones in this sample may be carry-over from other donors' samples. Both conserved end residues are part of each CDR3. D genes are given only for firm matches. Rows may omit the clone size; those that give it use once, few, many or a size class.

V	J	size	D	CDR3	DNA
TRBV5-1	TRBJ2-3	NA	NA	CASSLDTTDTQYF	TGCGCCAGCAGCTTGGATACCACAGATACGCAGTATTTT
TRBV6-1	TRBJ2-1	NA	TRBD2	CASRTTSGRVDEQFF	TGTGCCAGCAGAACGACTAGCGGGAGGGTCGATGAGCAGTTCTTC
TRBV6-6	TRBJ1-1	NA	NA	CASSYLGPEAFF	TGTGCCAGCAGTTACCTGGGGCCCGAAGCTTTCTTT
TRBV15	TRBJ2-1	NA	NA	CATSREVSYNEQFF	TGTGCCACCAGCAGAGAGGTCTCCTACAATGAGCAGTTCTTC
TRBV7-2	TRBJ1-2	NA	TRBD1	CASSSAPQGAYGYTF	TGTGCCAGCAGCTCCGCCCCACAGGGGGCCTATGGCTACACCTTC
TRBV5-1	TRBJ1-3	NA	NA	CASSLEPGHPSGNTIYF	TGCGCCAGCAGCTTGGAGCCGGGCCATCCCTCTGGAAACACCATATATTTT
TRBV25-1	TRBJ1-2	NA	TRBD1	CASSEPGTGRNYGYTF	TGTGCCAGCAGTGAACCCGGGACAGGGAGGAACTATGGCTACACCTTC
TRBV5-4	TRBJ2-7	NA	TRBD1	CASSAGGASYEQYF	TGTGCCAGCAGCGCAGGGGGCGCATCCTACGAGCAGTACTTC
TRBV7-8	TRBJ1-1	NA	TRBD1	CASSSDRRTEAFF	TGTGCCAGCAGCTCGGACAGGCGGACTGAAGCTTTCTTT
TRBV19	TRBJ2-7	NA	TRBD2	CASMAGLAGEQYF	TGTGCCAGTATGGCGGGACTAGCTGGGGAGCAGTACTTC
TRBV27	TRBJ1-5	NA	TRBD1	CASSRLVGQGWQPQHF	TGTGCCAGCAGCCGCCTTGTTGGACAGGGGTGGCAGCCCCAGCATTTC
TRBV5-1	TRBJ2-3	few	NA	CASSLASGFGTDTQYF	TGCGCCAGCAGCTTGGCCTCGGGTTTCGGCACAGATACGCAGTATTTT
TRBV4-3	TRBJ2-1	NA	NA	CASSPYLYNEQFF	TGCGCCAGCAGCCCCTATCTTTACAATGAGCAGTTCTTC
TRBV5-1	TRBJ2-3	NA	TRBD2	CASNLGVTSGTDTQYF	TGCGCCAGCAACTTAGGGGTGACTAGCGGGACAGATACGCAGTATTTT
TRBV27	TRBJ2-6	NA	NA	CASTITGPGANVLTF	TGTGCCAGCACCATTACAGGGCCTGGGGCCAACGTCCTGACTTTC
TRBV10-3	TRBJ1-1	NA	NA	CASTRDRDSTEAFF	TGTGCCAGCACCCGCGACAGAGATTCCACTGAAGCTTTCTTT
TRBV5-6	TRBJ1-2	NA	NA	CASSLITHRDYGYTF	TGTGCCAGCAGCTTGATTACTCACAGGGACTATGGCTACACCTTC
TRBV18	TRBJ2-7	NA	TRBD2	CASSRGLAGGSSYEQYF	TGTGCCAGCTCCAGAGGGCTAGCGGGAGGCTCCTCCTACGAGCAGTACTTC
TRBV27	TRBJ1-5	NA	NA	CASSFARGNQPQHF	TGTGCCAGCAGTTTCGCCCGGGGCAATCAGCCCCAGCATTTT
TRBV10-3	TRBJ2-7	NA	TRBD1	CAIKDQLGQGHEQYF	TGTGCCATCAAGGATCAACTGGGACAGGGTCACGAGCAGTACTTC
TRBV5-1	TRBJ2-4	NA	TRBD1	CASSFMGQGLDIQYF	TGCGCCAGCAGCTTTATGGGACAGGGCCTAGACATTCAGTACTTC
TRBV9	TRBJ2-1	NA	NA	CASTDAGGSSSYNEQFF	TGTGCCAGCACCGATGCTGGAGGCTCCAGCTCCTACAATGAGCAGTTCTTC
TRBV7-3	TRBJ2-2	NA	NA	CASSTDSGPGELFF	TGTGCCAGCAGCACCGATAGCGGTCCCGGGGAGCTGTTTTTT